Following are 3 T cell receptor beta chains from one sample sequenced in a study of blood T cell repertoires in COVID-19. TCRdb's table, derived via immunoSEQ multiplex PCR, lists solely in-frame clones and lacks some. The sample carries about 290,000 clones, roughly 90% recorded once. Sequences were obtained from peripheral blood. The source is a woman younger than 45 with COVID-19, enrolled during active disease.

This clone came up once. The chain employs TRBV2 and TRBJ2-1; D may be TRBD2 (5 bases). Trimming took 4 bases from V and 0 from J, leaving 10 bases between them. CDR3 length: 15 residues. Germline assignment: CDR1 SNHLY and CDR2 FYNNEI. The CDR3 region is CASSGTVSSYNEQFF. The CDR3 region has the DNA TGTGCCAGCAGTGGGACTGTCAGCTCCTACAATGAGCAGTTCTTC. Complete variable domain (other parts from reference TRBV2 and TRBJ2-1): EPEVTQTPSHQVTQMGQEVILRCVPISNHLYFYWYRQILGQKVEFLVSFYNNEISEKSEIFDDQFSVERPDGSNFTLKIRSTKLEDSAMYFCASSGTVSSYNEQFFGPGTRLTVL.

V and J are TRBV28 and TRBJ2-1; 7 positions agree with TRBD1. After removal of 2 bases from V and 7 bases from J, the junction contained 14 bases not matched to a gene. CDR1 and CDR2 (germline): MDHEN, SYDVKM. The CDR3 loop spans 17 amino acids. DNA of the CDR3: TGTGCCAGCAGTTTAAGGGCCGGGACAGTGGAATATAATGAGCAGTTCTTC. Protein product: CASSLRAGTVEYNEQFF.

V usage is TRBV5-4 and J usage is TRBJ2-7; D might be TRBD2 (7 bases). V was cut by 5 bases and J by 0 bases, with 12 bases left in between. This CDR3 region has 14 residues. Germline CDR1 is SGHNT and CDR2 is YYREEE (reference sequence). CDR3: CASSSGEGSYEQYF. In DNA, the CDR3 is TGTGCCAGCAGTTCAGGGGAGGGCTCCTACGAGCAGTACTTC.